These T cell receptor beta chains were read from a single sample in a study of T cells in Graves' hyperthyroidism and ophthalmopathy. TCRdb reanalysed the multiplex PCR reads using MiXCR and keeps one entry per CDR3 protein. Seen here are about 210,000 distinct CDR3 sequences, approximately 20% observed once, and the top ten hold over 35%. Specimen: blood. Receptors originate from a man aged 35 to 55 with Graves' hyperthyroidism. Both conserved end residues are part of each CDR3. Each record gives: J gene, clone size, CDR3 length, V gene, CDR3 protein. A row's size may be missing; if present it is once, few, many or a size class.

j_call: TRBJ2-5; clone_size: few; cdr3_length: 19; v_call: TRBV28; cdr3_aa: CASSLCLQGVAGGRGDQYF
j_call: TRBJ2-3; clone_size: many; cdr3_length: 14; v_call: TRBV5-1; cdr3_aa: CASSLSQNTDTQYF
j_call: TRBJ2-5; clone_size: many; cdr3_length: 14; v_call: TRBV12-3/TRBV12-4; cdr3_aa: CASSLGQNQETQYF
j_call: TRBJ1-1; clone_size: many; cdr3_length: 14; v_call: TRBV4-3; cdr3_aa: CASSRGHSSTEAFF
j_call: TRBJ2-7; clone_size: many; cdr3_length: 13; v_call: TRBV10-1; cdr3_aa: CASSAGDGGEQYF
j_call: TRBJ2-7; clone_size: many; cdr3_length: 15; v_call: TRBV11-2; cdr3_aa: CASSSTGGASYEQYF
j_call: TRBJ1-5; clone_size: many; cdr3_length: 12; v_call: TRBV2; cdr3_aa: CASRNRDQPQHF
j_call: TRBJ2-3; clone_size: many; cdr3_length: 14; v_call: TRBV3-1; cdr3_aa: CASSQDVSTDTQYF
j_call: TRBJ2-1; clone_size: -; cdr3_length: 14; v_call: TRBV7-2; cdr3_aa: CASSSPRGANEQFF
j_call: TRBJ1-1; clone_size: -; cdr3_length: 14; v_call: TRBV6-2/TRBV6-3; cdr3_aa: CASSGGGVNTEAFF
j_call: TRBJ2-1; clone_size: few; cdr3_length: 17; v_call: TRBV20-1; cdr3_aa: CSAREASGELSTIEQFF
j_call: TRBJ2-7; clone_size: many; cdr3_length: 14; v_call: TRBV7-2; cdr3_aa: CASSLAALSYEQYF
j_call: TRBJ2-5; clone_size: few; cdr3_length: 13; v_call: TRBV20-1; cdr3_aa: CSATLLVAETQYF
j_call: TRBJ1-5; clone_size: many; cdr3_length: 15; v_call: TRBV5-1; cdr3_aa: CASSLGGQPNQPQHF
j_call: TRBJ1-3; clone_size: many; cdr3_length: 14; v_call: TRBV7-2; cdr3_aa: CASSLQGAGNTIYF
j_call: TRBJ2-5; clone_size: many; cdr3_length: 15; v_call: TRBV6-2/TRBV6-3; cdr3_aa: CASSPSTSGGETQYF
j_call: TRBJ2-1; clone_size: many; cdr3_length: 14; v_call: TRBV6-2/TRBV6-3; cdr3_aa: CASREGGGYNEQFF
j_call: TRBJ1-1; clone_size: many; cdr3_length: 14; v_call: TRBV28; cdr3_aa: CASSPTGGAEEAFF
j_call: TRBJ2-3; clone_size: -; cdr3_length: 15; v_call: TRBV10-3; cdr3_aa: CAISAVTRGTDTQYF
j_call: TRBJ2-3; clone_size: many; cdr3_length: 12; v_call: TRBV6-2/TRBV6-3; cdr3_aa: CASSYSLDTQYF
j_call: TRBJ1-2; clone_size: -; cdr3_length: 14; v_call: TRBV20-1; cdr3_aa: CSARDPTVLSGYTF
j_call: TRBJ1-1; clone_size: -; cdr3_length: 11; v_call: TRBV20-1; cdr3_aa: CSVWRATEAFF
j_call: TRBJ2-3; clone_size: -; cdr3_length: 14; v_call: TRBV30; cdr3_aa: CAWSPQGGTDTQYF
j_call: TRBJ2-1; clone_size: many; cdr3_length: 14; v_call: TRBV7-3; cdr3_aa: CASSKTHSYNEQFF